The next 22 T cell receptor beta chains were all read from a single sample in a study of control samples from healthy donors and cancer patients (dated by TCRdb to 2020 to 2022). Library generation was performed with the immunoSEQ multiplex PCR assay. TCRdb took this table from immuneACCESS and kept in-frame rearrangements with V and J called. Such tables lack part of the clones; where checked against another copy, unresolved V genes explain under half of the gap, and the rest is unexplained. The sample has 200,000 to 250,000 clones on record, just under 95% of them singletons. 1.5% of the sample goes to the ten largest clones. Sequenced sample: blood. Receptors were obtained from a man aged 45 to 65 in good health.

The J gene is TRBJ1-1, the V gene TRBV3-1 (or the pseudogene TRBV3-2), with 8 bases matching TRBD1. The germline V gene encodes CDR1 LGHDT and CDR2 YNNKEL (reference sequence). This CDR3 has 14 residues. J was trimmed by 11 bases and V by 4 bases; bases with no gene match: 12. Here the CDR3 reads CASSPTPRGRTAFF. Written as DNA, the CDR3 is TGTGCCAGCAGCCCGACCCCCAGGGGGCGGACGGCTTTCTTT.

The V and J genes are TRBV6-5 and TRBJ1-2; D not certain. Trimming pared 3 bases from V and 6 bases from J, leaving 11 bases between. CDR3 size: 13 residues. Germline CDR1 MNHEY, CDR2 SVGAGI. Here the CDR3 reads CASSYSDGDGYTF. The CDR3 DNA reads TGTGCCAGCAGTTATTCGGACGGAGATGGCTACACCTTC.

This sequence joins TRBV5-6 and TRBJ2-7; D is unclear. The CDR3 has 12 amino acids. Per the germline V gene, CDR1 is SGHDT and CDR2 is YYEEEE. V lost 3 bases and J lost 1, with 5 bases in between. The CDR3 loop is CASSSRSYEQYV. CDR3 coding DNA: TGTGCCAGCAGCTCCAGATCCTACGAGCAGTACGTC.

The chain joins TRBV7-9 to TRBJ2-2; D remains ambiguous. V was shortened by 4 bases and J by 3 bases, with 9 bases between the two germline ends. This CDR3 contains 14 residues. Germline CDR1 reads SEHNR; CDR2 reads FQNEAQ (reference sequence). The CDR3 nucleotides are TGTGCCAGCAGCTATACTGACTACACCGGGGAGCTGTTTTTT. Its protein is CASSYTDYTGELFF.

The chain has TRBV28 and TRBJ2-3, with D hard to call. The CDR3 is 15 residues long. Germline values: CDR1 MDHEN, CDR2 SYDVKM. The germline V and J ends were trimmed by 2 bases and 1 base, with 10 bases remaining between them. The CDR3 region is CASSLRSPGTDTQYF. The CDR3 DNA is TGTGCCAGCAGTTTACGGTCCCCCGGCACAGATACGCAGTATTTT.

The chain combines TRBV20-1 with TRBJ1-5, with D possibly matching TRBD1 (5 bases). This CDR3 is built from 11 residues. Germline values: CDR1 DFQATT, CDR2 SNEGSKA (reference sequence). Trimming took 5 bases from V and 5 from J, leaving 7 bases between them. The CDR3 DNA is TGCAGTGCTGGGGGGTATCAGCCCCAGCATTTT. Translating gives CSAGGYQPQHF.

The chain recombines TRBV6-6 with TRBJ1-1; 8 bases match TRBD1. The CDR3 runs 16 residues. Germline V gene lookup returns CDR1 MNHNY and CDR2 SVGAGI (reference sequence). Unmatched junction bases numbered 9, after V lost 6 bases and J lost 0 bases. In DNA, the CDR3 is TGTGCCAGCAGACACCGCAGGACAGGGTTGAACACTGAAGCTTTCTTT. This translates into CASRHRRTGLNTEAFF.

The DNA of the CDR3 is TGTGCCAGCAGCCAAGGTTCGGGAATCCTTAATTCACCCCTCCACTTT. Encoded protein: CASSQGSGILNSPLHF. The chain joins TRBV3-1 (or the pseudogene TRBV3-2) to TRBJ1-6, with D unclear. This CDR3 spans 16 amino acids. Trimming pared 1 base from V and 6 bases from J, leaving 13 bases between. The germline gives CDR1 LGHDT, CDR2 YNNKEL (reference sequence).

The gene calls are TRBV6-5 and TRBJ1-2; 10 bases line up with TRBD1. The CDR3 loop spans 15 amino acids. V trimming: 3 bases; J trimming: 8 bases; junction bases outside the gene matches: 9. From germline, CDR1 is MNHEY and CDR2 SVGAGI. CDR3 region: CASSYWDRGTEGYTF. The DNA for the CDR3 is TGTGCCAGCAGTTATTGGGACAGGGGAACTGAGGGCTACACCTTC.

The DNA for the CDR3 is TGCGCCAGCAGCCATCTCGACAGGGGGCCGACCGGGGAGCTGTTTTTT. Residues: CASSHLDRGPTGELFF. The chain is built from TRBV4-3 and TRBJ2-2; 10 positions agree with TRBD1. V gave up 3 bases and J gave up 5 bases; unmatched junction bases: 6. CDR3 size: 16 residues. Germline V lookup: CDR1 LGHNA, CDR2 YSLEER.

The chain links TRBV7-2 to TRBJ1-5; perhaps TRBD1 as D (5 bases). The CDR3 spans 16 residues. The germline V gene encodes CDR1 SGHTA and CDR2 FQGNSA. V was clipped by 0 bases and J by 3 bases, with 12 bases between them. The CDR3 region has the DNA TGTGCCAGCAGCTTAGCACCGGGGGGGAACAATCAGCCCCAGCATTTT. Its translation: CASSLAPGGNNQPQHF. Full variable domain (rest looked up from reference TRBV7-2 and TRBJ1-5): GAGVSQSPSNKVTEKGKDVELRCDPISGHTALYWYRQSLGQGLEFLIYFQGNSAPDKSGLPSDRFSAERTGGSVSTLTIQRTQQEDSAVYLCASSLAPGGNNQPQHFGDGTRLSIL.

The chain is built from TRBV7-9 and TRBJ2-7, with 8 bases fitting TRBD1. V trimming: 2 bases; J trimming: 1 base; junction bases outside the gene matches: 1. In germline, CDR1 is SEHNR, CDR2 FQNEAQ (reference sequence). This CDR3 has 14 amino acids. The chain's CDR3 is CASSLTGGSYEQYF. CDR3 nucleotide sequence: TGTGCCAGCAGCTTAACAGGGGGATCCTACGAGCAGTACTTC.

This chain connects TRBV5-4 to TRBJ1-6; no clear D gene. There are 15 residues in the CDR3. Germline CDR1 is SGHNT and CDR2 is YYREEE (reference sequence). V lost 4 bases and J 9 bases, leaving 17 bases between the germline ends. The chain's CDR3 is CASSPLGEIGSPLHF. Written as DNA, the CDR3 is TGTGCCAGCAGCCCACTCGGGGAGATAGGTTCACCCCTCCACTTT.

The chain couples TRBV13 to TRBJ1-5, with D tentatively TRBD1 (5 bases). From germline, CDR1 is PRHDT and CDR2 FYEKMQ (reference sequence). The CDR3 contains 15 residues. Trimming pared 1 base from V and 4 bases from J, leaving 11 bases between. The CDR3 DNA reads as TGTGCCAGCAGCTTAGAAAACAGGCATAATCAGCCCCAGCATTTT. Protein sequence: CASSLENRHNQPQHF.

V and J are TRBV5-1 and TRBJ1-1, with a possible D match to TRBD1 (5 bases). V lost 2 bases to trimming and J lost 1 base, with 12 bases between them. Germline CDR1 reads SGHRS; CDR2 reads YFSETQ. The CDR3 consists of 15 residues. CDR3 coding DNA: TGCGCCAGCAGCTTTATGGGACCCGCGAACACTGAAGCTTTCTTT. Amino acids: CASSFMGPANTEAFF.

The chain is built from TRBV5-1 and TRBJ2-2, with TRBD1 as a possible D gene (5 bases). Germline V gene lookup returns CDR1 SGHRS and CDR2 YFSETQ. This CDR3 comprises 16 residues. The V and J ends lost 4 bases and 6 bases respectively, with 19 bases between them. DNA for the CDR3: TGCGCCAGCAGCCCCTCGGACACCTCATTGTCCGGGGAGCTGTTTTTT. Amino acid sequence: CASSPSDTSLSGELFF.

J is TRBJ2-2 and V is TRBV30; D is tentatively TRBD1 or TRBD2 (5 bases each). CDR1 is GTSNPN and CDR2 is SVGIG in the germline V gene (reference sequence). The CDR3 length is 13 residues. V was trimmed by 2 bases and J by 7 bases, leaving 11 bases between them. CDR3 in amino acids: CAWSRDRSGELFF. DNA of the CDR3: TGTGCCTGGAGTAGGGACCGCAGCGGGGAGCTGTTTTTT.

The chain is built from TRBV28 and TRBJ2-2; TRBD1 agrees at 9 bases. The CDR3 has 14 amino acids. J gave up 4 bases and V 6 bases, and 3 bases lay outside the gene matches. Germline V CDR1 and CDR2: MDHEN, SYDVKM. CDR3 region: CASRGGQGTGELFF. The DNA of the CDR3 is TGTGCCAGCAGGGGGGGACAGGGCACCGGGGAGCTGTTTTTT.

This chain connects TRBV5-1 to TRBJ1-5, with a weak D call TRBD1 (5 bases). The V gene's germline CDR1 is SGHRS and CDR2 YFSETQ. Trimming left V 3 bases short and J 0 bases short, with 7 bases between. The CDR3 covers 14 residues. The CDR3 nucleotides read TGCGCCAGCAGCTGGGACGGTAGCAATCAGCCCCAGCATTTT. It translates to CASSWDGSNQPQHF.

The chain has TRBV5-1 and TRBJ2-6, with D possibly TRBD1 on 6 matching bases. The CDR3 contains 16 residues. Deletions cut 2 bases from V and 2 bases from J, with 11 bases between. CDR1 and CDR2 from the germline V gene are SGHRS and YFSETQ. The CDR3 loop reads CASSLRQGTGANVLTF. CDR3 nucleotide sequence: TGCGCCAGCAGCTTAAGGCAGGGGACTGGGGCCAACGTCCTGACTTTC.

This clone appeared once. This rearrangement joins TRBV7-9 to TRBJ2-2; TRBD2 agrees at 10 bases. CDR1 SEHNR and CDR2 FQNEAQ come from the germline V gene (reference sequence). V dropped 3 bases and J dropped 3; count of bases not matched to a gene: 7. There are 17 residues in the CDR3. CDR3 sequence reads: CASSFLLAGEDTGELFF. The CDR3 DNA reads as TGTGCCAGCAGCTTTCTCCTAGCGGGGGAGGACACCGGGGAGCTGTTTTTT.

The chain is built from TRBV6-5 and TRBJ1-1; 8 nucleotides line up with TRBD1. The CDR3 spans 13 residues. CDR1 and CDR2 from the germline V gene are MNHEY and SVGAGI. The V segment lost 7 bases and the J segment 4 bases; nucleotides outside the gene matches: 5. Written as DNA, the CDR3 is TGTGCCAGCACCATGACAGGGGTCACTGAAGCTTTCTTT. This codes for CASTMTGVTEAFF.